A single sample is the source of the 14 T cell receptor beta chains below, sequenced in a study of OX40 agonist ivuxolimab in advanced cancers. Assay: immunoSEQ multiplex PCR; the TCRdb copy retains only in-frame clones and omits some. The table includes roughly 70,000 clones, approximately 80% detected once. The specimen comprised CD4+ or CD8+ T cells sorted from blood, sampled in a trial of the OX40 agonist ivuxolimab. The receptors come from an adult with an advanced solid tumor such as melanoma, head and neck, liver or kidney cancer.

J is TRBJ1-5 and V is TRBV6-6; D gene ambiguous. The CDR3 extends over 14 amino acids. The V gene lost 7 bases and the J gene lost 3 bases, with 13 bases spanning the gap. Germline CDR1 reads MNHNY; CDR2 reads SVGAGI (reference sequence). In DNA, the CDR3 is TGTGCCAGCAACCCGGGCCTATACAATCAGCCCCAGCATTTT. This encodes CASNPGLYNQPQHF.

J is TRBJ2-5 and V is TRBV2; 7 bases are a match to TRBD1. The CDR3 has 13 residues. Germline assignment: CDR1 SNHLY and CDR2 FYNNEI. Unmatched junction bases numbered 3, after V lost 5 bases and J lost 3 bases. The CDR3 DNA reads TGTGCCAGCAGTAAGGGGACAGAAGAGACCCAGTACTTC. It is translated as CASSKGTEETQYF.

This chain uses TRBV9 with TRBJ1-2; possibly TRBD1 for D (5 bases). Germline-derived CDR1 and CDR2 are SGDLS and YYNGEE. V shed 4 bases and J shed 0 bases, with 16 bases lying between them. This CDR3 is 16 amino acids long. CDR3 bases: TGTGCCAGCAGCCCCCCATCGGGGACCGCTAACTATGGCTACACCTTC. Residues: CASSPPSGTANYGYTF. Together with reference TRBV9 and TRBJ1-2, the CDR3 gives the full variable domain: DSGVTQTPKHLITATGQRVTLRCSPRSGDLSVYWYQQSLDQGLQFLIQYYNGEERAKGNILERFSAQQFPDLHSELNLSSLELGDSALYFCASSPPSGTANYGYTFGSGTRLTVV.

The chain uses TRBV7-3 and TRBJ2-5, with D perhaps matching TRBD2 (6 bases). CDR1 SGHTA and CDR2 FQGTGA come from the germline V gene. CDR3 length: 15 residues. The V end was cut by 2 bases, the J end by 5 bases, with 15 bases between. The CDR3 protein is CASSLGLANGETQYF. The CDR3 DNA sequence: TGTGCCAGCAGCTTAGGCCTAGCGAATGGGGAGACCCAGTACTTC.

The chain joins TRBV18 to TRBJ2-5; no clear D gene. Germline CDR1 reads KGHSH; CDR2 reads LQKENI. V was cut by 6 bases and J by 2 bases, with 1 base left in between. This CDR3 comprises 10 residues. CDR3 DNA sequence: TGTGCCAGCTCGCAAGAGACCCAGTACTTC. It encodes CASSQETQYF.

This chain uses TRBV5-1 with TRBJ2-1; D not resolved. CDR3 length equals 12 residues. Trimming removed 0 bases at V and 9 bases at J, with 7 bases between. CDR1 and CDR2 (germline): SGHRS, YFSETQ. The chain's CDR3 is CASSLGGFEQFF. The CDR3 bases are TGCGCCAGCAGCTTGGGAGGCTTTGAGCAGTTCTTC.

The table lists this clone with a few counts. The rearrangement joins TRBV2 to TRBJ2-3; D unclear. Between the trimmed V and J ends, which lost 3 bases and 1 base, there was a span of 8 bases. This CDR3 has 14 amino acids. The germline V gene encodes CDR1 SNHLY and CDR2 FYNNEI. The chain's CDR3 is CASSELGGTDTQYF. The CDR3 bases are TGTGCCAGCAGTGAGTTAGGAGGCACAGATACGCAGTATTTT.

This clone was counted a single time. The CDR3 loop reads CASSPTPQATNEKLFF. Here the CDR3 DNA reads TGTGCCAGCAGCCCAACCCCACAGGCAACTAATGAAAAACTGTTTTTT. The rearrangement joins TRBV27 to TRBJ1-4; D possibly corresponds to TRBD1 (5 bases). This CDR3 comprises 16 residues. V lost 6 bases, J lost 0 bases, and 14 bases lay in between. Germline lookup yields CDR1 MNHEY and CDR2 SMNVEV (reference sequence). Looking up the rest from reference TRBV27 and TRBJ1-4 gives the full variable domain: EAQVTQNPRYLITVTGKKLTVTCSQNMNHEYMSWYRQDPGLGLRQIYYSMNVEVTDKGDVPEGYKVSRKEKRNFPLILESPSPNQTSLYFCASSPTPQATNEKLFFGSGTQLSVL.

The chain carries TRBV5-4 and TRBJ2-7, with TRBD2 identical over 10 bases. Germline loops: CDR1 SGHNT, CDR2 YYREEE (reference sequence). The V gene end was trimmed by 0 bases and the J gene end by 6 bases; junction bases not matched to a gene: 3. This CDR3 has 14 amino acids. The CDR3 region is CASSLESGGGEQYF. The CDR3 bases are TGTGCCAGCAGCTTGGAGAGCGGGGGGGGCGAGCAGTACTTC.

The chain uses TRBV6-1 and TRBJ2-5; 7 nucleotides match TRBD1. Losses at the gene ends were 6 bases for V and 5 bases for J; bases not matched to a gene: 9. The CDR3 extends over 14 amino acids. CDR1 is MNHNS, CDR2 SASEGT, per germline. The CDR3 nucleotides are TGTGCCAGCAGCGGGGACAGATTGGACGAGACCCAGTACTTC. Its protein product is CASSGDRLDETQYF.

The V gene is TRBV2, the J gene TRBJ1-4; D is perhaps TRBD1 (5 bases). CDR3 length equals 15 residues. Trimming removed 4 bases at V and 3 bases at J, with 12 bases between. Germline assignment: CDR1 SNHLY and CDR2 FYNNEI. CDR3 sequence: CASSGGLGSNEKLFF. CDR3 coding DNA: TGTGCCAGCAGTGGGGGGTTAGGATCTAATGAAAAACTGTTTTTT.

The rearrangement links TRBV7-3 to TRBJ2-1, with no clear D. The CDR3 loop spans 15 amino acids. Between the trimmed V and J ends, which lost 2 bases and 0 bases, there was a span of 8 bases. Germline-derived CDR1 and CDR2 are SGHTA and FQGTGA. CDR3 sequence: CASSLQSSSYNEQFF. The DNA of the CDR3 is TGTGCCAGCAGCTTACAGAGCAGCTCCTACAATGAGCAGTTCTTC.

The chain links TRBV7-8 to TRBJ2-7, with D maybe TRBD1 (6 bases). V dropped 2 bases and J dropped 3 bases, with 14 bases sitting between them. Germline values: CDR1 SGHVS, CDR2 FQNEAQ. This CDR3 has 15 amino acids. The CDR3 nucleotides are TGTGCCAGCAGCTTACTGACAGGAGCCTTCTACGAGCAGTACTTC. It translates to CASSLLTGAFYEQYF.

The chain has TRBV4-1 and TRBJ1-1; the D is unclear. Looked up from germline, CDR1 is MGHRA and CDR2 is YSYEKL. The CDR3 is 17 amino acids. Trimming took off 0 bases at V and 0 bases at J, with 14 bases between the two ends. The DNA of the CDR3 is TGCGCCAGCAGCCAAGATCCGAAGGGAAAGCTGAACACTGAAGCTTTCTTT. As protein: CASSQDPKGKLNTEAFF.